This T cell receptor (beta chain) was identified during a study of blood T cell repertoires in COVID-19 (dated by TCRdb to about 2020). Background for the entire study: Samples from collaborators originated in the United States, Italy and Spain and spanned both the acute and convalescent phases of COVID-19. The material from the prospective study consisted of cDNA or gDNA derived from T cells, B-cell-depleted T cells, or PBMCs. Deeply sampled blood TCRbeta repertoires from subjects exposed to, actively infected with, or recovered from COVID-19 were included in the dataset. The repertoires were released in a freely available public database meant as a resource for research on the immune response to SARS-CoV-2. Samples came from the ongoing ImmuneRACE study (first 160 participants) plus 1,254 subjects from 6 global collaborators. A de-identified subject ID, COVID-19 status, age in years and sex were almost always included in the sample metadata. Where HLA class I and class II types were available, the types were taken from metadata supplied by the sample provider, not from assay-based typing.

The immunoSEQ Assay, a bias-controlled multiplex PCR, was used to amplify TCRbeta CDR3 regions from genomic DNA. On the authors' methods: Within the assay, amplification of reference gene primers was used to estimate how many nucleated cells each sample contained. To quantify the absolute abundance of each unique TCRbeta CDR3 rearrangement, sequence reads were collapsed and filtered. For each sample, productive Simpson clonality was calculated by taking the square root of Simpson's diversity index across productive rearrangements. Not all clones reach the TCRdb copy of this immuneACCESS table, which keeps in-frame sequences only. Checked studies attribute under half of the gap to unresolved V genes and leave the rest unexplained. Clone size and the V and J calls come from that table; the DNA yielded D and trimming. The sample records about 120,000 clones, 87% of which are singletons. Of the sample, roughly 30% falls within the top ten clones.

The CDR3, cysteine through phenylalanine, is 15 amino acids long. The CDR3 DNA has 45 bases and is translated from base 1. V is reduced by 1 base and J by 0 bases, leaving a spacing of 10 bases between them. The germline V gene encodes CDR1 SGHTS and CDR2 YDEGEE. The full study reports these points: Clinical and demographic metadata were provided uncurated, with the amount varying by source and participant.

The collaborating institutions used their own protocols to collect whole blood in K2EDTA tubes. For TCRbeta analysis, collaborators shipped samples as frozen whole blood, isolated PBMCs, or DNA extracted from either of those sample types. Concerning this clone: There is no known antigen for this receptor. Nothing much larger sits one base from this clone, and base qualities are not available.

Sequencing was carried out using peripheral blood. This clonotype was sampled from a woman between 65 and 79 years old with acute or convalescent COVID-19. The rearranged chain carries TRBV5-8 and TRBJ1-2; the D gene cannot be named for sure. The CDR3 is CASSLSQRANYGYTF. DNA sequence: TGTGCCAGCAGCTTGAGCCAGCGCGCTAACTATGGCTACACCTTC.